The clone carrying this TCR beta chain was detected ten times or more. Its antigen is unknown. The unsorted libraries were prepared from 2 million PBMCs (stored at -80 C). This sample is drawn from a study of neurological immune-mediated disorders. On the study more broadly: The disease course was relapsing-remitting in around 31 and secondary progressive in about 9% of the 34 multiple sclerosis patients. Study-level results: The absence of any CDR3 amino acid sequence shared by expanded clones across subjects suggests that repertoires were private in all groups.

Per germline, CDR1 DFQATT and CDR2 SNEGSKA (reference sequence). The CDR3 extends over 14 amino acids. The team produced cDNA through 5'RACE using 10-nucleotide random UMIs. TCRdb itself ran the 5' RACE reads through MiXCR, one entry per CDR3 protein. Of about 58,000 distinct CDR3 sequences in the sample, 3% to 4% were seen once. This receptor was obtained from a woman aged 60-75 years with multiple sclerosis. Sequencing was done on a sample of PBMCs. This chain uses TRBV20-1 with TRBJ2-1; tentative D call: TRBD2 (6 bases). The CDR3 DNA sequence: TGCAGGGTCTTTCGGGGGACGGTCGGCAATGAGCAGTTCTTC. Translated: CRVFRGTVGNEQFF.